The 6 T cell receptor beta chains in this list originate from one sample, sequenced in a study of T-cell reconstitution after alpha-beta-depleted transplantation in children. A TCRbeta library incorporating unique molecular identifiers was prepared. TCRdb reanalysed the PCR reads using MiXCR and keeps one entry per CDR3 protein. This table holds roughly 500,000 distinct CDR3 sequences, about 18% found once. The sample here was PBMCs from the stem cell graft donor, taken from the stem cell graft. These receptors all come from a human donor who donated a stem cell graft to a child with acute lymphoblastic leukemia.

The chain carries TRBV7-9 and TRBJ2-3; no definite D call. The CDR3 has 16 amino acids. CDR1 is SEHNR and CDR2 is FQNEAQ in the germline V gene (reference sequence). Trimming pared 3 bases from V and 2 bases from J, leaving 15 bases between. In nucleotides, the CDR3 is TGTGCCAGCAGCTTTGGAGTAGGATTTATCACAGATACGCAGTATTTT. Its translation is CASSFGVGFITDTQYF.

This clonotype was counted a few times. The chain is built from TRBV29-1 and TRBJ2-1, with TRBD2 matching 11 bases. The CDR3 length is 14 residues. CDR1 and CDR2 (germline): SQVTM, ANQGSEA. Trimming took 6 bases from V and 6 from J; bases not matched to a gene: 7. The CDR3 DNA follows: TGCAGCGTAAGGACTAGCGGGTCACCCAATGAGCAGTTCTTC. Translation: CSVRTSGSPNEQFF.

This clonotype was seen more than once but under ten times. This sequence joins TRBV27 and TRBJ1-4; D is ambiguous. Germline-derived CDR1 and CDR2 are MNHEY and SMNVEV (reference sequence). Trimming took off 2 bases at V and 11 bases at J, with 9 bases between the two ends. The CDR3 spans 12 residues. The CDR3 reads CASSLPSPKLFF. Here the CDR3 DNA reads TGTGCCAGCAGTTTACCCTCCCCGAAACTGTTTTTT.

This clonotype has only a few counts. The chain couples TRBV14 to TRBJ2-5, with D possibly called TRBD1 or TRBD2 (5 bases each). The CDR3 covers 13 residues. Germline V gene sequence: CDR1 SGHDN, CDR2 FVKESK. The V gene lost 3 bases and the J gene lost 4 bases, with 9 bases spanning the gap. CDR3 protein: CASSQRGRETQYF. The CDR3 DNA follows: TGTGCCAGCAGCCAGAGGGGCCGAGAGACCCAGTACTTC.

This clonotype was counted a few times. This chain links TRBV27 with TRBJ2-3; 9 bases are a match to TRBD1. The germline V gene encodes CDR1 MNHEY and CDR2 SMNVEV (reference sequence). This CDR3 has 18 residues. V gave up 8 bases and J gave up 2 bases; unmatched junction bases: 17. In DNA, the CDR3 is TGTGCCAGCGCGCCTTTACTTCTGGGGGACAGGGTCACAGATACGCAGTATTTT. Translation: CASAPLLLGDRVTDTQYF.

J is TRBJ2-1 and V is TRBV18; D remains ambiguous. This CDR3 region has 14 residues. Trimming left V 2 bases short and J 5 bases short, with 10 bases between. CDR1 and CDR2 (germline): KGHSH, LQKENI. The CDR3: CASSPVFPNNEQFF. CDR3 nucleotides: TGTGCCAGCTCACCAGTTTTTCCGAACAATGAGCAGTTCTTC.